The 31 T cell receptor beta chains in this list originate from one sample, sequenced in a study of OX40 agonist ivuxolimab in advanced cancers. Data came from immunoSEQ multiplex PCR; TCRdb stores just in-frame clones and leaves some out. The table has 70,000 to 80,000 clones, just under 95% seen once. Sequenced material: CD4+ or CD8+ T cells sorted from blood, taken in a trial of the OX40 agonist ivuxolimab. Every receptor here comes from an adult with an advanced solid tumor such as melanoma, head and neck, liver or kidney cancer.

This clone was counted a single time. DNA of the CDR3: TGTGCCAGCACCAAACACGGAGGGCGGAACACTGAAGCTTTCTTT. This sequence encodes CASTKHGGRNTEAFF. The V call is TRBV27, the J call TRBJ1-1; D gene unclear. The CDR3 sequence is 15 residues long. The germline CDR1 and CDR2 sequences are MNHEY and SMNVEV (reference sequence). V shed 7 bases and J shed 1 base, with 16 bases lying between them.

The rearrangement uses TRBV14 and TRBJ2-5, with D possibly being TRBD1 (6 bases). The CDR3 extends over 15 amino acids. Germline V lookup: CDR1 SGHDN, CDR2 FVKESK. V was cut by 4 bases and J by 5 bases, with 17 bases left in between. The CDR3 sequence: CASSRRWGLGETQYF. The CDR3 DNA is TGTGCCAGCAGCCGGCGTTGGGGGCTCGGGGAGACCCAGTACTTC. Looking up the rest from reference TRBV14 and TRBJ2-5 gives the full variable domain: EAGVTQFPSHSVIEKGQTVTLRCDPISGHDNLYWYRRVMGKEIKFLLHFVKESKQDESGMPNNRFLAERTGGTYSTLKVQPAELEDSGVYFCASSRRWGLGETQYFGPGTRLLVL.

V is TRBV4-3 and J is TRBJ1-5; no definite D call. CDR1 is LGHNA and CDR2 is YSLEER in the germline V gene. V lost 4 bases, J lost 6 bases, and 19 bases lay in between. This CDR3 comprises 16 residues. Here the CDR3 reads CASSRPALAFCQPQHF. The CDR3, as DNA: TGCGCCAGCAGCCGCCCGGCTCTAGCGTTCTGTCAGCCCCAGCATTTT.

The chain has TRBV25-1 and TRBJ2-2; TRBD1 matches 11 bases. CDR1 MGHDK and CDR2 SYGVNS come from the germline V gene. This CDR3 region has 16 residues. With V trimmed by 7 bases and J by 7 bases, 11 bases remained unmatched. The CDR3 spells CASTHTDRGPDGELFF. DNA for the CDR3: TGTGCCAGCACCCATACGGACAGGGGGCCTGACGGGGAGCTGTTTTTT.

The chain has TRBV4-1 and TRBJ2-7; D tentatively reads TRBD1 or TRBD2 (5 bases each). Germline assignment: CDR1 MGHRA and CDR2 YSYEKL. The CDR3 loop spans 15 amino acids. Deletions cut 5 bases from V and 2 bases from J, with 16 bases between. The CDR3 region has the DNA TGCGCCAGCAGCGGACCGGGACGCATACCCTACGAGCAGTACTTC. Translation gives CASSGPGRIPYEQYF.

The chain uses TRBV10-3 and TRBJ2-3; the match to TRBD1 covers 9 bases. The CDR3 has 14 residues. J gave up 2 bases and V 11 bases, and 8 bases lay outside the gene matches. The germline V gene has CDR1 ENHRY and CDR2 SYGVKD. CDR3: CALGTGRNTDTQYF. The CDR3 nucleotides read TGTGCCCTCGGGACAGGGCGAAACACAGATACGCAGTATTTT.

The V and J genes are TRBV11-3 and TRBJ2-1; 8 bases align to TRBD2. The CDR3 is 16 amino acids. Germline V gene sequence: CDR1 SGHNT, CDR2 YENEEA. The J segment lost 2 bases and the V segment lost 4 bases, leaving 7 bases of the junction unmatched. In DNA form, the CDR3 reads TGTGCCAGCAGCTCAACCCTCGGGGGGGCCTACAATGAGCAGTTCTTC. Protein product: CASSSTLGGAYNEQFF. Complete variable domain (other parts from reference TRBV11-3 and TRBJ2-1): EAGVVQSPRYKIIEKKQPVAFWCNPISGHNTLYWYLQNLGQGPELLIRYENEEAVDDSQLPKDRFSAERLKGVDSTLKIQPAELGDSAVYLCASSSTLGGAYNEQFFGPGTRLTVL.

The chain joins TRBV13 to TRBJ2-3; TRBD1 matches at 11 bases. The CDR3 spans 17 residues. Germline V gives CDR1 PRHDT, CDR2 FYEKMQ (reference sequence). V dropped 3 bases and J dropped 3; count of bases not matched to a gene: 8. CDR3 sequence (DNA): TGTGCCAGCAGCTTTCACGTTCGGGACAGGGGGACAGATACGCAGTATTTT. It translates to CASSFHVRDRGTDTQYF.

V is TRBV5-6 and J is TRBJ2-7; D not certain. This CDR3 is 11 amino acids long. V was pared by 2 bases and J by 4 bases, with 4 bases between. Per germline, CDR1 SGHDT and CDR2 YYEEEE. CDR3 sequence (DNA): TGTGCCAGCAGCTTTGGATACGAGCAGTACTTC. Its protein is CASSFGYEQYF.

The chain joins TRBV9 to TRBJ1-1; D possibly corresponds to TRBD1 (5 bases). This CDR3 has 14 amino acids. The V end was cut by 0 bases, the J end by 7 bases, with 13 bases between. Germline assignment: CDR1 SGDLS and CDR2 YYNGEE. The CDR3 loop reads CASSVEQGSVEAFF. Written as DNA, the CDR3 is TGTGCCAGCAGCGTAGAGCAGGGTTCAGTTGAAGCTTTCTTT.

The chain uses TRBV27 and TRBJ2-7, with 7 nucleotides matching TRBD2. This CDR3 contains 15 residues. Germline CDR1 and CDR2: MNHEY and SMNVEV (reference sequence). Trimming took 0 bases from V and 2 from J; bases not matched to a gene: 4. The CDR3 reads CASSLSLADPYEQYF. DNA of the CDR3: TGTGCCAGCAGTTTATCCCTAGCGGACCCCTACGAGCAGTACTTC.

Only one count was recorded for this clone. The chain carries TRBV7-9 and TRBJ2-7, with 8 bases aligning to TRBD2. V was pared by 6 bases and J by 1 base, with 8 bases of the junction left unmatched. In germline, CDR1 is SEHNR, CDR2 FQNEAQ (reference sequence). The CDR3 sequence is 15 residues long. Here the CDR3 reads CASSSLAGPSYEQYF. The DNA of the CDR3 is TGTGCCAGCAGTTCCCTAGCGGGCCCTTCCTACGAGCAGTACTTC.

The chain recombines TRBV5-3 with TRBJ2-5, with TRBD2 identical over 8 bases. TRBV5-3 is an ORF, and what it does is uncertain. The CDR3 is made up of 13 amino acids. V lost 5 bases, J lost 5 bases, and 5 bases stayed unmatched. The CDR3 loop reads CARSRTSRETQYF. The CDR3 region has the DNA TGTGCCAGAAGTCGGACTAGCAGGGAGACCCAGTACTTC.

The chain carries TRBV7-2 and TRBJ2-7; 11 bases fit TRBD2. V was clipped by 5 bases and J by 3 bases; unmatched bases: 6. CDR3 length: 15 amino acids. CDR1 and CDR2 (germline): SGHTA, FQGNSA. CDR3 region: CASSLIAGGLYEQYF. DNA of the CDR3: TGTGCCAGCAGCCTAATAGCGGGGGGGCTCTACGAGCAGTACTTC.

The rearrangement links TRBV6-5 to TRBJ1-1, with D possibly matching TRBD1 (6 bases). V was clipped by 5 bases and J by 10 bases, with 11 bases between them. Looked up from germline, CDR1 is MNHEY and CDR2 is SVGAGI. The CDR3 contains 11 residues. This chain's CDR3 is CASSEGVVAFF. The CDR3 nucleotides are TGTGCCAGCAGTGAGGGGGTGGTAGCTTTCTTT.

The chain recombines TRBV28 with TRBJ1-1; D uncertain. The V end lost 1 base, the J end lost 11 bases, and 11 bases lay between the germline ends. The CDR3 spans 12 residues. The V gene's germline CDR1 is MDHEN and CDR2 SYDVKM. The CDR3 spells CASSLSGRSAFF. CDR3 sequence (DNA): TGTGCCAGCAGTTTATCGGGCAGATCTGCTTTCTTT.

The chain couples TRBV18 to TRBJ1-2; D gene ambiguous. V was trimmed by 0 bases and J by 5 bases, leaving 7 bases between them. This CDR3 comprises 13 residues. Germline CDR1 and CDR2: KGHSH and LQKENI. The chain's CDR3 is CASSPPDPYGYTF. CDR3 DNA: TGTGCCAGCTCACCACCGGACCCGTATGGCTACACCTTC.

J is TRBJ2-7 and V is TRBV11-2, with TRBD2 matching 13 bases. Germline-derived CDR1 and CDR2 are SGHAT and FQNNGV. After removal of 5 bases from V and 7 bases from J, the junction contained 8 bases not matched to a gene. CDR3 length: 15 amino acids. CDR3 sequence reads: CASSTKWTSGREQYF. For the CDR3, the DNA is TGTGCCAGCAGCACGAAGTGGACTAGCGGGAGAGAGCAGTACTTC. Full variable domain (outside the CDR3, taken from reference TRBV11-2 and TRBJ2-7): EAGVAQSPRYKIIEKRQSVAFWCNPISGHATLYWYQQILGQGPKLLIQFQNNGVVDDSQLPKDRFSAERLKGVDSTLKIQPAKLEDSAVYLCASSTKWTSGREQYFGPGTRLTVT.

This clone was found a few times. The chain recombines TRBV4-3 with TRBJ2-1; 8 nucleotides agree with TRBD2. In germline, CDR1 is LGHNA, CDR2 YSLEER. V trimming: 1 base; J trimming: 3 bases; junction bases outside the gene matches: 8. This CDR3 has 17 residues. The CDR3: CASSQGPTGLVYNEQFF. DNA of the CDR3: TGCGCCAGCAGCCAAGGACCTACGGGACTAGTCTACAATGAGCAGTTCTTC.

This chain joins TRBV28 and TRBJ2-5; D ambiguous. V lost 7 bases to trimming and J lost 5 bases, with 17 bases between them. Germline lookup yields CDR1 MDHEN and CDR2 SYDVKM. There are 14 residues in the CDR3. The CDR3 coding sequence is TGTGCCAGCAAAAAAATAGGTCAGGTCGAGACCCAGTACTTC. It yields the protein CASKKIGQVETQYF. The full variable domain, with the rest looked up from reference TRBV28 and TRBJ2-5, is DVKVTQSSRYLVKRTGEKVFLECVQDMDHENMFWYRQDPGLGLRLIYFSYDVKMKEKGDIPEGYSVSREKKERFSLILESASTNQTSMYLCASKKIGQVETQYFGPGTRLLVL.

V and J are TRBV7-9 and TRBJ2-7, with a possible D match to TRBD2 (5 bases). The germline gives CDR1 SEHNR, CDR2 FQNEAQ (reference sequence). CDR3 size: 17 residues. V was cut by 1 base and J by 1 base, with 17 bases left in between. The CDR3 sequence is CASSLDQDRGRSYEQYF. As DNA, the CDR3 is TGTGCCAGCAGCTTAGATCAGGATCGGGGTCGATCCTACGAGCAGTACTTC.

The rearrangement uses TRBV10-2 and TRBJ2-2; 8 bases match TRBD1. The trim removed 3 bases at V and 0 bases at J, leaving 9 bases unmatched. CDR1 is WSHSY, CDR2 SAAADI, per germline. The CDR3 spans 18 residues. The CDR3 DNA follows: TGCGCCAGCAGTGATGGGACAGGACTAACTGCGAACACCGGGGAGCTGTTTTTT. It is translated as CASSDGTGLTANTGELFF.

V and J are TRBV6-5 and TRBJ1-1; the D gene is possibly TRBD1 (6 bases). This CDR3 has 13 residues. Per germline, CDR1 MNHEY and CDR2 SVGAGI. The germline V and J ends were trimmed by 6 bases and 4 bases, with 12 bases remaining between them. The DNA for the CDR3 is TGTGCCAGCAGCACGGGGGCGGGCACTGAAGCTTTCTTT. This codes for CASSTGAGTEAFF.

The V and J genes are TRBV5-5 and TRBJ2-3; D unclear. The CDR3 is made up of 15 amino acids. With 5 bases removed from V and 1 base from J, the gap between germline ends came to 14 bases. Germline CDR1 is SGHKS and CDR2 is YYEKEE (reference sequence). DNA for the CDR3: TGTGCCAGCAGTCCTGAGCGCCATGGCACAGATACGCAGTATTTT. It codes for CASSPERHGTDTQYF.

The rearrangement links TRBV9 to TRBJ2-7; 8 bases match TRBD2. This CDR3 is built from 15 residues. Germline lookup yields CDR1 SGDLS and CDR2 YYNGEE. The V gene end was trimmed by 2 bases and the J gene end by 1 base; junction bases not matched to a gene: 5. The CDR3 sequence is CASSVGLATSYEQYF. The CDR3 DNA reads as TGTGCCAGCAGCGTCGGACTAGCCACATCCTACGAGCAGTACTTC.

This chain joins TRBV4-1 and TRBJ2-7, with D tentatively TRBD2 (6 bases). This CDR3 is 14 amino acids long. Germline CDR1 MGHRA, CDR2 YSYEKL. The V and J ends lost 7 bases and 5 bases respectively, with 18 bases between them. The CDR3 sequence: CASTREALAHEQYF. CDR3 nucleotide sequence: TGCGCCAGCACCAGGGAGGCCCTAGCGCACGAGCAGTACTTC.

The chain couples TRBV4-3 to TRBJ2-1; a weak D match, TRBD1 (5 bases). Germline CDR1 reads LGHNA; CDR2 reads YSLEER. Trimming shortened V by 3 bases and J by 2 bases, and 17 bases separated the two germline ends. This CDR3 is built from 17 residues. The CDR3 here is CASSHLNRQGTYNEQFF. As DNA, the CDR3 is TGCGCCAGCAGCCACCTCAACAGGCAGGGTACCTACAATGAGCAGTTCTTC.

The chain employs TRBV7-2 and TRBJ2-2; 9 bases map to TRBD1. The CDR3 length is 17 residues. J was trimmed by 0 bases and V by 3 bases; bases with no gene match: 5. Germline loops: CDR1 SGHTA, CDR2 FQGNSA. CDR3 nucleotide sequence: TGTGCCAGCAGCTTGGCGGACAGGGGCCCGAACACCGGGGAGCTGTTTTTT. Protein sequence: CASSLADRGPNTGELFF.

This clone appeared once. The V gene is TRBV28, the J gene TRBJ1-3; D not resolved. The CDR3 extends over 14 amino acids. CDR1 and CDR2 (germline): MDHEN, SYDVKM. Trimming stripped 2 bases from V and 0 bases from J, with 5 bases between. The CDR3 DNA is TGTGCCAGCAGTTTAAGGGCCTCTGGAAACACCATATATTTT. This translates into CASSLRASGNTIYF.

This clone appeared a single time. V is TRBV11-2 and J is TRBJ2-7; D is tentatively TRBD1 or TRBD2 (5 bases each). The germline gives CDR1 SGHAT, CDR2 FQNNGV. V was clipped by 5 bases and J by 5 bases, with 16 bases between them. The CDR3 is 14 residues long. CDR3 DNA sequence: TGTGCCAGCAGCCAATTCTACGGGGCTGACGAGCAGTACTTC. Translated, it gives CASSQFYGADEQYF.

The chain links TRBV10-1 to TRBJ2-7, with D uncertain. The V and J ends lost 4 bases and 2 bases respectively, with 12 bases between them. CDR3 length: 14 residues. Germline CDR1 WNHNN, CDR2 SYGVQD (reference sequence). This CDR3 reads CASSVASTPYEQYF. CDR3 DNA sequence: TGCGCCAGCAGTGTGGCCAGCACCCCCTACGAGCAGTACTTC.